What follows describes a single T cell receptor beta chain. This record belongs to a study of cytomegalovirus exposure and HLA in healthy donors. PCR amplification relied on 60 Vbeta primers (plus 13 Jbeta primers). Some clones are missing from TCRdb's copy, which holds only in-frame ones; the method was immunoSEQ multiplex PCR. The sample shows approximately 89,000 clones, 85% of them seen only once. Trimming cost V 8 bases and J 6 bases; bases outside gene matches: 8. Germline V gene data show CDR1 as MNHNY and CDR2 as SVGAGI (reference sequence). The CDR3 is made up of 13 amino acids. Sequences were obtained from PBMCs. This chain uses TRBV6-6 with TRBJ2-7, with 9 bases aligning to TRBD1. This receptor was taken from a man between 35 and 55 years old in good health and CMV-seropositive. The chain's CDR3 is CASREGQGREQYF. The CDR3 DNA sequence: TGTGCCAGCCGAGAAGGACAGGGGCGCGAGCAGTACTTC.